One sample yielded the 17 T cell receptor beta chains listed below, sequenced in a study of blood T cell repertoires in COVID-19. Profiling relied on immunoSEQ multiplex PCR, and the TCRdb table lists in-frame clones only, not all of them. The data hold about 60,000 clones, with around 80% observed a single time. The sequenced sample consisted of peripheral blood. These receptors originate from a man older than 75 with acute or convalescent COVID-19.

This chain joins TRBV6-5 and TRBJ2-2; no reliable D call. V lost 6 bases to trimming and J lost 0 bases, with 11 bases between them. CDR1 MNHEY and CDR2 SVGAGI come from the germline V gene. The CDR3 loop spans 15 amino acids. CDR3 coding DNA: TGTGCCAGCAGGTCAGGCTCCTCGAACACCGGGGAGCTGTTTTTT. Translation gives CASRSGSSNTGELFF.

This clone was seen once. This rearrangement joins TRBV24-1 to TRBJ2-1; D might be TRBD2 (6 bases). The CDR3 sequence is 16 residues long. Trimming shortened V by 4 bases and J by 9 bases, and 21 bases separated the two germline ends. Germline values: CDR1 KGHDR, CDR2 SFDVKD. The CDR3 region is CATSDRKEGLRGEQFF. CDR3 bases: TGTGCCACCAGTGACCGGAAAGAGGGACTCCGGGGTGAGCAGTTCTTC.

The CDR3 nucleotides read TGTGCCAGCAGTTCGACAGGTTTGAACACTGAAGCTTTCTTT. This translates into CASSSTGLNTEAFF. This chain connects TRBV6-5 to TRBJ1-1; D is possibly TRBD1 (6 bases). This CDR3 contains 14 residues. The germline V and J ends were trimmed by 4 bases and 0 bases, with 9 bases remaining between them. Germline V gives CDR1 MNHEY, CDR2 SVGAGI.

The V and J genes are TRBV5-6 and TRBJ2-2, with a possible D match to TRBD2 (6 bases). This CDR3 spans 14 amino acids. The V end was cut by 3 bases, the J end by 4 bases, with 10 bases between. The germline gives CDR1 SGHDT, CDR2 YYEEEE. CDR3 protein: CASSWRESTGELFF. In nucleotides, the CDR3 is TGTGCCAGCAGCTGGAGGGAGAGCACCGGGGAGCTGTTTTTT.

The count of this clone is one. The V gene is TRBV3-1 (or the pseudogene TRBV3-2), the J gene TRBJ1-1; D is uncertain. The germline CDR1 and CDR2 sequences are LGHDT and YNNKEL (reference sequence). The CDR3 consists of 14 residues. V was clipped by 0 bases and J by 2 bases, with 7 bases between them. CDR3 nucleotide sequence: TGTGCCAGCAGCCAAGACGAGATAAACACTGAAGCTTTCTTT. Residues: CASSQDEINTEAFF.

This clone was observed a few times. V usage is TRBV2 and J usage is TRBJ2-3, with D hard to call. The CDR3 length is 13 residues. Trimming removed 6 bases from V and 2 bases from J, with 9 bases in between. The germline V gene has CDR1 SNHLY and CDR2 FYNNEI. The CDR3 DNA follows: TGTGCCAGCAGCCAACGCTACACAGATACGCAGTATTTT. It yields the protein CASSQRYTDTQYF.

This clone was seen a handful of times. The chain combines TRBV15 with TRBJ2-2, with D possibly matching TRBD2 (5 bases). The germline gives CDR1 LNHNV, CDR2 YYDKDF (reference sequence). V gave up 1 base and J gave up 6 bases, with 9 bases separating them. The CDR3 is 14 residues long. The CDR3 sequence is CATSRGIGAGELFF. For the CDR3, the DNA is TGTGCCACCAGCAGAGGTATCGGGGCCGGGGAGCTGTTTTTT. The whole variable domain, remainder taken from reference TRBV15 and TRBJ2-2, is DAMVIQNPRYQVTQFGKPVTLSCSQTLNHNVMYWYQQKSSQAPKLLFHYYDKDFNNEADTPDNFQSRRPNTSFCFLDIRSPGLGDTAMYLCATSRGIGAGELFFGEGSRLTVL.

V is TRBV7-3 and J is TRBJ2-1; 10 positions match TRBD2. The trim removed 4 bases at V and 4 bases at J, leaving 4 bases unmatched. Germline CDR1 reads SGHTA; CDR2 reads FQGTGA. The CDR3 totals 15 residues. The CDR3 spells CASSSGLAVYNEQFF. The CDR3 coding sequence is TGTGCCAGCAGCTCCGGACTAGCGGTTTACAATGAGCAGTTCTTC.

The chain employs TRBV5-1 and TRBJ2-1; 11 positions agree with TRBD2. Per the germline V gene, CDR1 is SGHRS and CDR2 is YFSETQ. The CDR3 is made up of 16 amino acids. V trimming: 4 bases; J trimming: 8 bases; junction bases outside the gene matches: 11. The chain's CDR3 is CASSPGVAGGKYEQFF. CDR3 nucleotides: TGCGCCAGCAGCCCCGGAGTAGCGGGGGGGAAGTATGAGCAGTTCTTC.

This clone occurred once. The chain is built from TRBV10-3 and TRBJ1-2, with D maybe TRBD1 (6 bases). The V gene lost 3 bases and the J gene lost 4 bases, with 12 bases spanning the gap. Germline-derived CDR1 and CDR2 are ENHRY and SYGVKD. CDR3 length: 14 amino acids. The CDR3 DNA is TGTGCCATCAGTGAACGGGGAGGGGGCTATGGCTACACCTTC. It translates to CAISERGGGYGYTF.

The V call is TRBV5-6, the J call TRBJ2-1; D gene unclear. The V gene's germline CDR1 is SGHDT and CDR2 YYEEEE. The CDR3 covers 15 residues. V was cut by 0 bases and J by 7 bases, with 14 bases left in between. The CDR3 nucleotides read TGTGCCAGCAGCTTGGCCTCCAATTTGCGGAATGAGCAGTTCTTC. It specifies CASSLASNLRNEQFF.

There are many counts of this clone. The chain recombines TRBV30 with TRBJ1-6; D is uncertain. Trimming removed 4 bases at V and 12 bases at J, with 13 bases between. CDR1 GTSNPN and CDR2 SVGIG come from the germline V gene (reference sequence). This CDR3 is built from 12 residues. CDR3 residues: CAWTRSRGPLHF. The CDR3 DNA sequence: TGTGCCTGGACCCGCTCCCGGGGACCCCTCCACTTT.

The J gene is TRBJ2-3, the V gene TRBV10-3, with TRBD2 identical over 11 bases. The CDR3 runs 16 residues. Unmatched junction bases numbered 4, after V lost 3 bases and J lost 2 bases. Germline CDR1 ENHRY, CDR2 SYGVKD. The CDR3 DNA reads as TGTGCCATCAGTGACGAGACTAGCGGGGACACAGATACGCAGTATTTT. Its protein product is CAISDETSGDTDTQYF.

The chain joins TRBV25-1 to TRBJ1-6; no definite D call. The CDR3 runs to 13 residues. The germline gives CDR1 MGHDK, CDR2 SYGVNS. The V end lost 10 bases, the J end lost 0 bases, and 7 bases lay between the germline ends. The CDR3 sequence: CATRSSYNSPLHF. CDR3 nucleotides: TGTGCCACTAGGAGCTCCTATAATTCACCCCTCCACTTT.

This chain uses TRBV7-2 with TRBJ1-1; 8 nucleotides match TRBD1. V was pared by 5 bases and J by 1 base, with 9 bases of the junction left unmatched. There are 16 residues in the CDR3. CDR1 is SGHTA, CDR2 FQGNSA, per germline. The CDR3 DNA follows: TGTGCCAGCAGCCCCAGGCCAGGGGGCACGAACACTGAAGCTTTCTTT. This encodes CASSPRPGGTNTEAFF.

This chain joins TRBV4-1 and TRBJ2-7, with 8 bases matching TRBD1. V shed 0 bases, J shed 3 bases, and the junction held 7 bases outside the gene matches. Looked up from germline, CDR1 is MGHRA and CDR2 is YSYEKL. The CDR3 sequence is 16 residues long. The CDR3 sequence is CASSQDQGQGNYEQYF. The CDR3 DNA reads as TGCGCCAGCAGCCAAGATCAAGGACAGGGAAACTACGAGCAGTACTTC.

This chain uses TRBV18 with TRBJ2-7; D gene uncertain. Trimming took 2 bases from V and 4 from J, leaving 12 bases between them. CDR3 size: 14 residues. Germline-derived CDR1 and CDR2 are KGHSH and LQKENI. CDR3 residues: CASSPTGERYEQYF. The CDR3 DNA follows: TGTGCCAGCTCACCAACTGGAGAGAGGTACGAGCAGTACTTC. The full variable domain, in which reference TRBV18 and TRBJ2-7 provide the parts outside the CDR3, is NAGVMQNPRHLVRRRGQEARLRCSPMKGHSHVYWYRQLPEEGLKFMVYLQKENIIDESGMPKERFSAEFPKEGPSILRIQQVVRGDSAAYFCASSPTGERYEQYFGPGTRLTVT.